This TCR beta chain was profiled in a study of blood T cell repertoires in COVID-19. Method: immunoSEQ multiplex PCR; TCRdb's copy keeps in-frame clones and lacks some. The sample holds tens of thousands of clones, 65% to 90% seen once. The CDR3 runs to 14 residues. Germline loops: CDR1 SGHVS, CDR2 FNYEAQ. Trimming left V 0 bases short and J 8 bases short, with 13 bases between. The sequence was collected from a man aged 25-45 years with COVID-19, enrolled during active disease. The specimen was peripheral blood. The chain combines TRBV7-6 with TRBJ1-2; possible D gene TRBD1, 6 bases. CDR3 nucleotides: TGTGCCAGCAGCTTAGCGCGGGGGGCGGAAGGCTACACCTTC. This translates into CASSLARGAEGYTF.